The source of this T cell receptor beta chain is a study of blood T cell repertoires in COVID-19. About the research overall: The United States, Italy and Spain provided the acute and convalescent COVID-19 samples. Sources were T cells, B-cell-depleted T cells, or PBMCs; the material itself was cDNA or gDNA.

As processed by the authors: For nucleated cells, counts were estimated from reference gene primer amplification. Profiled with immunoSEQ multiplex PCR; TCRdb holds only in-frame clones, not every one. V and J calls and clone size are as listed in that table; D and trimming were resolved from the DNA. Seen here are tens of thousands of clones, about 82% observed once, and the top ten hold roughly 1.9%. The material sequenced was peripheral blood. This sequence originates from a woman aged 55-75 years with acute or convalescent COVID-19.

The CDR3 DNA follows: TGCGCCAGCAGCGCCCAACTAGCGGGGGGGCCAAGCTCCTACAATGAGCAGTTCTTC. The encoded protein is CASSAQLAGGPSSYNEQFF. V and J are TRBV4-1 and TRBJ2-1, with TRBD2 matching over 13 bases. The junction had 10 bases not matched to a gene; V was cut back by 5 bases and J by 0 bases. Germline lookup yields CDR1 MGHRA and CDR2 YSYEKL. The CDR3 consists of 19 residues.